What follows are 4 T cell receptor beta chains derived from one specimen sequenced in a study of shared clonotypes between healthy human individuals (TCRdb year 2020). Library prep was done by the immunoSEQ multiplex PCR assay. TCRdb carries this immuneACCESS record with in-frame sequences only. Its versions omit some clonotypes, under half of them owing to an unresolved V gene in the studies checked, with the rest unexplained. The sample table records around 700,000 clones; approximately 74% of these occur just once. Together, the top ten hold roughly 1.7% of the sample. What was sequenced was memory CD4+ T cells sorted from blood. Per the publication, the cell subset or site label means: CD45RA-negative fraction. These receptors were collected from a woman in her twenties or thirties in good health.

The chain links TRBV15 to TRBJ1-5; D gene unclear. V lost 1 base to trimming and J lost 2 bases, with 9 bases between them. This CDR3 contains 15 residues. Germline assignment: CDR1 LNHNV and CDR2 YYDKDF (reference sequence). The DNA of the CDR3 is TGTGCCACCAGCAGAGGGTTTGGGGGCAATCAGCCCCAGCATTTT. It translates to CATSRGFGGNQPQHF.

The count of this clone is one. This sequence joins TRBV4-1 and TRBJ1-2; D not resolved. The CDR3 is made up of 13 amino acids. Trimming cost V 3 bases and J 3 bases, with 8 bases left between them. The germline gives CDR1 MGHRA, CDR2 YSYEKL. DNA for the CDR3: TGCGCCAGCAGCCAGCCCTCTGACTATGGCTACACCTTC. Translation: CASSQPSDYGYTF.

This clone was found a few times. V usage is TRBV27 and J usage is TRBJ2-7; 13 bases align to TRBD2. This CDR3 spans 16 amino acids. The germline gives CDR1 MNHEY, CDR2 SMNVEV (reference sequence). J gave up 1 base and V 4 bases, and 4 bases lay outside the gene matches. Here the CDR3 reads CASSSPGLAGSYEQYF. CDR3 sequence (DNA): TGTGCCAGCAGTTCCCCGGGACTAGCGGGATCCTACGAGCAGTACTTC.

This clone was picked up a small number of times. This chain joins TRBV18 and TRBJ1-3, with 7 positions matching TRBD1. CDR1 and CDR2 from the germline V gene are KGHSH and LQKENI. Germline trimming cut 3 bases from V and 0 bases from J; bases unmatched to any gene: 11. The CDR3 is 18 residues long. CDR3 sequence: CASSPYHWDSDSGNTIYF. In nucleotides, the CDR3 is TGTGCCAGCTCACCTTATCACTGGGACAGTGACTCTGGAAACACCATATATTTT.